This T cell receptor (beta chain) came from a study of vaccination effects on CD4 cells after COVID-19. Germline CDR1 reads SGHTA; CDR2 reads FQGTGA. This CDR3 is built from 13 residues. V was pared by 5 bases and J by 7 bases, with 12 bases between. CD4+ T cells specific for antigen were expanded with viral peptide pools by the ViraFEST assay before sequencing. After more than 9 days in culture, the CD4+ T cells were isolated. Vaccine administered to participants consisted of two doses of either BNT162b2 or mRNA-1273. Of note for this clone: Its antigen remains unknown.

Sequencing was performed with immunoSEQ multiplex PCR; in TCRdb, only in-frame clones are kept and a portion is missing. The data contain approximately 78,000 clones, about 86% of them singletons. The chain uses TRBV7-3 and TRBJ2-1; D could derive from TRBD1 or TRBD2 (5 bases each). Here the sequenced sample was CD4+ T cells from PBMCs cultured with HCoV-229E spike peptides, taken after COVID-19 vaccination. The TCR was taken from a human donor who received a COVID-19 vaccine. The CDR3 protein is CASSRGVTNEQFF. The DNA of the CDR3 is TGTGCCAGCAGCAGAGGGGTCACGAATGAGCAGTTCTTC.